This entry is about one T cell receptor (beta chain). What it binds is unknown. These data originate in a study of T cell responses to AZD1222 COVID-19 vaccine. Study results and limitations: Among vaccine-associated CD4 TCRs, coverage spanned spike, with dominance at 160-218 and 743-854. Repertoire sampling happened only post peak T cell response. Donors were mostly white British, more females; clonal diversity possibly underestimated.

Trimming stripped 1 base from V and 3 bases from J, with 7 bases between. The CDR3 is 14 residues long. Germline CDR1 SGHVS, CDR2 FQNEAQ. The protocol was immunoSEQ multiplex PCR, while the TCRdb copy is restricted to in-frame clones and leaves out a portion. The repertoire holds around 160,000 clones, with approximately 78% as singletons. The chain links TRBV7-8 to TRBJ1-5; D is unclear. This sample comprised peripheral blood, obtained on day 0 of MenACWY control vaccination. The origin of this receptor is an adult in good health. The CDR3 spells CASSLDSFNQPQHF. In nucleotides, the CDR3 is TGTGCCAGCAGCTTAGACAGCTTCAATCAGCCCCAGCATTTT.